This TCR beta chain is drawn from a study of T-cell memory formation after mild COVID-19. Study-wide context: Among the donors, TCR clusters were largely specific to each donor. Findings of the study overall: Clones which contracted sat mainly in CM and EM if CD4+, and in EMRA if CD8+. Later expanders leaned CD4+, whereas day 15 to 85 contracting clones were balanced CD4/CD8. Some clones that responded were present in memory (sampled pre-infection), which suggests cross-reactive memory joined.

TCRdb re-analysed the 5' RACE reads in MiXCR, keeping a single row per CDR3 protein. The profile covers 350,000 to 400,000 distinct CDR3 sequences, with around a fifth appearing a single time and approximately 12% taken by the ten largest. Concerning this clonotype itself: Its cognate antigen is unknown.

V gave up 4 bases and J gave up 10 bases, with 19 bases separating them. CDR1 SGHAT and CDR2 FQDESV come from the germline V gene (reference sequence). CDR3 length: 14 amino acids. The sequence was collected from an adult woman who had mild COVID-19 (a few samples of this study predate the infection). Cell type and time point are not known. Sequenced input: PBMCs or a T cell subset sorted from them (not recorded which). The rearrangement joins TRBV11-1 to TRBJ1-2; D may be TRBD1 (5 bases). The DNA for the CDR3 is TGTGCCAGCAGCTCATCGGGACTCGGAATAGTCTACACCTTC. It is translated as CASSSSGLGIVYTF.